This entry lists 4 T cell receptor beta chains sequenced from one sample in a study of CD8 T cells in ankylosing spondylitis. TCRdb reprocessed the 5' RACE reads via MiXCR and lists one record per CDR3 protein. The profile shows under 200,000 distinct CDR3 sequences, roughly 10% of them singletons. What was sequenced was blood, either unsorted or a sorted T cell fraction (not recorded which). Source of these receptors: a female donor with ankylosing spondylitis or in good health (not recorded which).

In DNA form, the CDR3 reads TGTGCCACTTCTGAGGTCGGGTCCGAGACCCAGTACTTC. Translating gives CATSEVGSETQYF. The chain uses TRBV19 and TRBJ2-5, with D uncertain. From germline, CDR1 is LNHDA and CDR2 SQIVND (reference sequence). V dropped 10 bases and J dropped 5 bases, with 17 bases sitting between them. This CDR3 contains 13 residues. Using reference TRBV19 and TRBJ2-5 for the parts outside the CDR3, the full variable domain is DGGITQSPKYLFRKEGQNVTLSCEQNLNHDAMYWYRQDPGQGLRLIYYSQIVNDFQKGDIAEGYSVSREKKESFPLTVTSAQKNPTAFYLCATSEVGSETQYFGPGTRLLVL.

This clonotype was counted at least ten times. The CDR3 region has the DNA TGTGCCAGCAGCCTTCTAGGTTCGTACGGCTACACCTTC. Its translation: CASSLLGSYGYTF. The V and J genes are TRBV9 and TRBJ1-2; D ambiguous. This CDR3 region has 13 residues. V lost 4 bases, J lost 8 bases, and 15 bases lay in between. Germline lookup yields CDR1 SGDLS and CDR2 YYNGEE.

This clonotype has only a few counts. This sequence joins TRBV7-9 and TRBJ2-7; D gene unclear. Trimming took off 4 bases at V and 3 bases at J, with 10 bases between the two ends. Per germline, CDR1 SEHNR and CDR2 FQNEAQ (reference sequence). This CDR3 contains 13 residues. CDR3 in amino acids: CASSSPDHYEQYF. The CDR3 DNA reads as TGTGCCAGCAGCTCACCCGACCACTACGAGCAGTACTTC.

This clonotype was detected only a few times. The chain couples TRBV7-9 to TRBJ1-2; no clear D. The V end lost 4 bases, the J end lost 8 bases, and 11 bases lay between the germline ends. The CDR3 runs 12 residues. Germline CDR1 and CDR2: SEHNR and FQNEAQ (reference sequence). The CDR3 sequence: CASSYLSGGYTF. The DNA of the CDR3 is TGTGCCAGCAGCTACTTGAGTGGGGGCTACACCTTC. The full variable domain, with the rest looked up from reference TRBV7-9 and TRBJ1-2, is DTGVSQNPRHKITKRGQNVTFRCDPISEHNRLYWYRQTLGQGPEFLTYFQNEAQLEKSRLLSDRFSAERPKGSFSTLEIQRTEQGDSAMYLCASSYLSGGYTFGSGTRLTVV.